This T cell receptor (beta chain) was observed in a study of shared T cell receptors in the human thymus. Here immunoSEQ multiplex PCR was the method, and the copy in TCRdb shows in-frame clones only, minus some. The table includes 600,000 to 900,000 clones, 75% to 90% detected once. CDR1 is LGHNA, CDR2 YSLEER, per germline. The V and J ends lost 0 bases and 5 bases respectively, with 7 bases between them. The CDR3 extends over 13 amino acids. The same sample was also studied in work on human thymus T cells. That report adds: Thymic resections from corrective heart surgery supplied the tissue. Thymic and blood repertoires appeared to show biased V and J gene usage. Related work showed strongly overlapping thymic repertoires across unrelated individuals.

The TCR was taken from a girl under two years old with a congenital heart defect. This sequence joins TRBV4-3 and TRBJ1-2, with D uncertain. The sequenced sample was thymocytes. The CDR3: CASSQDPSYGYTF. The CDR3 DNA reads TGCGCCAGCAGCCAAGATCCCTCTTATGGCTACACCTTC.